This TCR beta chain stems from a study of vaccination effects on CD4 cells after COVID-19 (dated by TCRdb to the early 2020s). A note on the overall study: Three convalescent patients were sampled early (day +14) and late (day +241, +227, +161 respectively) after vaccination. Cultures from other donors in the study were sequenced with the Oncomine TCR Beta short-read assay on an Illumina iSeq 100. Post-vaccine samples across the study were collected a median of 72 days after the second dose, with a range of 14 to 241. Altogether, around eleven COVID-19 convalescent patients and a few SARS-CoV-2-naive healthy vaccine recipients made up the full study. The study compared SARS-CoV-2 spike-specific CD4+ TCR repertoires before and after mRNA vaccination in COVID-19 convalescent patients and infection-naive vaccine recipients. Overall study outcomes, separate from this receptor: Limitations of the study were the small number of convalescent patients and the absence of early post-infection timepoints. In convalescent patients, the post-vaccine spike-reactive repertoire consisted mainly of new vaccine-induced clones, largely distinct from infection-induced clones. Clones induced by infection and clones induced by vaccination both contracted markedly at late timepoints after vaccination, which fits with T cell responses waning over time.

There are 15 amino acids in the CDR3, from cysteine to phenylalanine inclusive. The CDR3 DNA has 45 bases and is translated from base 1. Relative to germline, V is missing 0 bases and J is missing 9 bases, with 6 bases of the junction outside any gene match. From a lookup of the germline V gene, CDR1 and CDR2 are KGHSH and LQKENI. Library prep was done by the immunoSEQ multiplex PCR assay. DNA from the cultured, isolated CD4+ T cells was subjected to TCR beta CDR3 sequencing. The original pipeline was this. Non-productive TCR sequences were removed and reads were trimmed to the CDR3 region, keeping CDR3s of at least 7 amino acids. The MANAFEST web app was used to pick out antigen-specific clonotypes by comparing their expansion in peptide wells with that in reference cultures. To count as positive, a clone had to show expansion at FDR<0.05 compared with the reference and with all other wells, an odds ratio above 5, and a frequency above 0.1% in two replicate wells. A clonotype was defined as cross-reactive if the clonotype was significantly expanded both in SARS-CoV-2 spike wells and in at least one common cold coronavirus spike condition. Using the stringdist R package, CDR3 similarity was measured by Levenshtein distance, and unrooted trees were constructed with ape in R 3.6.1. Imported from immuneACCESS, the table was reduced by TCRdb to in-frame sequences with V and J called. These copies leave out some clones; in studies compared against another copy, an unresolved V gene accounts for under half, and the cause of the remainder is not known. V, J and clone size are those of that table, while D and trimming were read from the DNA. Across this sample there are approximately 14,000 clones, with over 70% seen only once. The leading ten clones occupy under 30% of the sample.

The ViraFEST assay stimulated PBMC with viral peptide pools and then used TCR sequencing to identify antigen-specific CD4+ T cell clonotypes by expansion. After 10 days of culture, CD4+ T cells were isolated with the EasySep CD4+ T cell isolation kit. PCR-confirmed SARS-CoV-2 infection had occurred in convalescent patients between March and December 2020, before the Alpha, Beta and Delta variants emerged in the United States. Each participant received two doses of an mRNA SARS-CoV-2 vaccine, either BNT162b2 or mRNA-1273. Each well held two million PBMC cultured in IMDM containing approximately 5% human AB serum, around 9.3 IU/ml IL-2 and gentamicin, along with around 11 ug/ml peptides. On days 3 and 7, half of the culture medium was replaced with fresh IL-2-containing medium. Unless noted otherwise, every peptide stimulation condition was cultured in triplicate wells. PBMC were separated from whole blood using Ficoll-Paque Plus gradient centrifugation and were then either cryopreserved at -140C or used fresh. The spike proteins of SARS-CoV-2 and of the common cold coronaviruses HCoV-NL63, HCoV-OC43 and HCoV-229E were spanned by overlapping peptide pools. The QIAamp micro DNA kit was used to extract genomic DNA from the cultured CD4+ T cells.

As for this clone: The specificity of this receptor is unknown. One base away there is no much larger clone; base qualities are not given.

In this chain, TRBV18 is recombined with TRBJ2-1, with 9 bases matching TRBD1. This receptor was obtained from a human donor who had a prior SARS-CoV-2 infection. The source material was CD4+ T cells from PBMCs cultured with HCoV-NL63 spike peptides, sampled after COVID-19 vaccination. The meaning of the sample's cell subset or site label: HCoV-NL63 spike overlapping peptide pool stimulation. CDR3 reads: CASSPPGQGSIEQFF. The nucleotide sequence is given as TGTGCCAGCTCACCACCGGGACAGGGCTCGATTGAGCAGTTCTTC.